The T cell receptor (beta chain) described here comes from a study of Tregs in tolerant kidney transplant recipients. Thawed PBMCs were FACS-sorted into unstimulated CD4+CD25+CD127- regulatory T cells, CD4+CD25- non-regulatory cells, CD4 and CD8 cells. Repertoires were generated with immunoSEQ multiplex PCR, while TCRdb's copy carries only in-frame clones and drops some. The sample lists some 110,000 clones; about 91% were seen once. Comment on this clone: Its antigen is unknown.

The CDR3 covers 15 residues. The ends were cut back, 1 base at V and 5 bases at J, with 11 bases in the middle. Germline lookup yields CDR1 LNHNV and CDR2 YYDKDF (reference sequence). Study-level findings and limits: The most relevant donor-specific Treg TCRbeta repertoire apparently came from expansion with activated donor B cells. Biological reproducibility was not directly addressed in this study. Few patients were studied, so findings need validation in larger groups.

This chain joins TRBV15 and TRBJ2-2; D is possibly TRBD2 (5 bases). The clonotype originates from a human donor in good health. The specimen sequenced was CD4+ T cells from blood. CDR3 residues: CATSRARTQTGELFF. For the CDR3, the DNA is TGTGCCACCAGCAGAGCTAGGACTCAAACCGGGGAGCTGTTTTTT.